This TCR beta chain comes out of a study of vaccination and CD4 T cells after COVID-19. In the study overall: Post-vaccine sample collection happened at a median of 72 days after dose two, ranging 14 to 241.

Germline values: CDR1 DFQATT, CDR2 SNEGSKA (reference sequence). With 0 bases clipped from V and 4 bases from J, the junction kept 7 bases outside the gene matches. The CDR3 consists of 15 residues. Concerning this clonotype itself: The antigen is undetermined.

Treatment in this sample: approximately nine-day PBMC culture with coronavirus spike peptide pools or control peptides (ViraFEST assay). Negative selection purified CD4+ T cells after approximately eleven days of culture. The study sequenced cultured CD4+ T cell DNA using the Oncomine TCR Beta short-read assay. MiXCR, run by TCRdb on the PCR reads, gives a single entry per CDR3 protein. The repertoire holds roughly 13,000 distinct CDR3 sequences, with around two thirds as singletons. The TCR originated in a human donor who had recovered from COVID-19. V and J are TRBV20-1 and TRBJ2-7; 9 bases match TRBD2. Sequenced: CD4+ T cells from blood, cultured in vitro. CDR3 loop: CSAREFSGRRYEQYF. In DNA, the CDR3 is TGCAGTGCTAGAGAGTTTAGCGGGAGAAGGTACGAGCAGTACTTC.